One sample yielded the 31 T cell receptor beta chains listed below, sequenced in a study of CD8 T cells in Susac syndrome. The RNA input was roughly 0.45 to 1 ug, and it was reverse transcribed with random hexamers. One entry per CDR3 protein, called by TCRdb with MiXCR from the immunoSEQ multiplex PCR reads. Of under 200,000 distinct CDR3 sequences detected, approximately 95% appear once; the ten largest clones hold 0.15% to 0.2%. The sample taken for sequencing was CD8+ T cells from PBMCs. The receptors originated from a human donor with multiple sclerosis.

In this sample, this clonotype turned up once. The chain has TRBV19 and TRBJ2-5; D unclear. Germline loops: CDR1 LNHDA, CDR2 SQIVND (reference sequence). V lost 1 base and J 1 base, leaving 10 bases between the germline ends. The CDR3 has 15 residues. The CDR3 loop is CASSIVGNPQETQYF. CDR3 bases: TGTGCCAGTAGTATAGTAGGGAACCCCCAAGAGACCCAGTACTTC.

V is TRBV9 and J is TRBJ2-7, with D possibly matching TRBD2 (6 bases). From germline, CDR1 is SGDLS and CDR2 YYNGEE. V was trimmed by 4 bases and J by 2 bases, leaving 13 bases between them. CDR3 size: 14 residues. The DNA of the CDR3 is TGTGCCAGCAGCTCCGGGACTTTTGCCTACGAGCAGTACTTC. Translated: CASSSGTFAYEQYF.

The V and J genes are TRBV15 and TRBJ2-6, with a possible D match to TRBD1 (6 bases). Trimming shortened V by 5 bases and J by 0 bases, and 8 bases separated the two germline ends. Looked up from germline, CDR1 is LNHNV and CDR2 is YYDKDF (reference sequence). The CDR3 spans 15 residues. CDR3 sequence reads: CATSDRNSGANVLTF. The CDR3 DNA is TGTGCCACCAGCGACAGGAACTCTGGGGCCAACGTCCTGACTTTC.

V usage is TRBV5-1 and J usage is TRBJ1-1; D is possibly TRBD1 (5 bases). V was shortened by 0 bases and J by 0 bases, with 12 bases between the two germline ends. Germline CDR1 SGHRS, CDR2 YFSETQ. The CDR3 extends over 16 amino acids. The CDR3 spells CASSLVRGEVNTEAFF. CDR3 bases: TGCGCCAGCAGCTTGGTTCGAGGGGAGGTGAACACTGAAGCTTTCTTT.

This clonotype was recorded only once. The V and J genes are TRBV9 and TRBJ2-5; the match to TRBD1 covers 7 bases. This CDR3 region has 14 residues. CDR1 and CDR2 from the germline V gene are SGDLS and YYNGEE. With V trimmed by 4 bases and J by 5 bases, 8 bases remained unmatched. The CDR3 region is CASSTGPRGETQYF. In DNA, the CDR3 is TGTGCCAGCAGCACCGGTCCCAGGGGGGAGACCCAGTACTTC.

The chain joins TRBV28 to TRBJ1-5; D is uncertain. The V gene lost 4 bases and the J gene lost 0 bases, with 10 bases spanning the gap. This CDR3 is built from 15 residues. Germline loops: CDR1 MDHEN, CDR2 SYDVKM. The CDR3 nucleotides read TGTGCCAGCAGTTCCCGCGCTGTTAGCAATCAGCCCCAGCATTTT. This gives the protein CASSSRAVSNQPQHF.

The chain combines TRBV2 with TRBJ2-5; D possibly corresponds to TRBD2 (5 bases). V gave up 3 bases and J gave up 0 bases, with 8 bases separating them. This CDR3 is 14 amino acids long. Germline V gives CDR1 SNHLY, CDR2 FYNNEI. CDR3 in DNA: TGTGCCAGCAGTGATCGCGGGTACCAAGAGACCCAGTACTTC. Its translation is CASSDRGYQETQYF.

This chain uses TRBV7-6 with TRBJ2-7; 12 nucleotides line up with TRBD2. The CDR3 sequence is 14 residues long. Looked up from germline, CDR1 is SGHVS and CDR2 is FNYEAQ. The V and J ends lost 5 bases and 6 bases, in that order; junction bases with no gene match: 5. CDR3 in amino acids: CASSELAGGGEQYF. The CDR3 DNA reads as TGTGCCAGCAGCGAACTAGCGGGAGGCGGCGAGCAGTACTTC.

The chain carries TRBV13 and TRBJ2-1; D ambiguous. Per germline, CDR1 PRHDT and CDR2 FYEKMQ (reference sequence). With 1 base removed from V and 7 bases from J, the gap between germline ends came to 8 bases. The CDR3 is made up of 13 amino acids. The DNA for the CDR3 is TGTGCCAGCAGCTTAGTTTACGGGAATGAGCAGTTCTTC. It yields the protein CASSLVYGNEQFF.

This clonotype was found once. The CDR3 loop is CASSSNRREPAGEQYF. CDR3 DNA: TGTGCCAGCAGCTCGAACCGCAGGGAGCCGGCGGGGGAGCAGTACTTC. This chain uses TRBV7-9 with TRBJ2-7, with D maybe TRBD2 (6 bases). The CDR3 is made up of 16 amino acids. Germline loops: CDR1 SEHNR, CDR2 FQNEAQ (reference sequence). With 4 bases removed from V and 7 bases from J, the gap between germline ends came to 23 bases.

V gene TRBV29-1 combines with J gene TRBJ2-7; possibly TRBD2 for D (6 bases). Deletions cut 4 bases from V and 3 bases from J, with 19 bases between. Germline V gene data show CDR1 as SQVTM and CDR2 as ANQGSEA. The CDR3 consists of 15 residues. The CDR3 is CSVVARRRGYYEQYF. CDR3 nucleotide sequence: TGCAGCGTTGTGGCCCGGCGGAGGGGCTACTACGAGCAGTACTTC.

The CDR3 DNA sequence: TGTGCCAGCAGTACCTCCTGGGGGGAGGGCGTCCACGAGCAGTACTTC. Amino acid sequence: CASSTSWGEGVHEQYF. This chain uses TRBV6-6 with TRBJ2-7, with 7 bases fitting TRBD2. CDR1 is MNHNY, CDR2 SVGAGI, per germline (reference sequence). The CDR3 covers 16 residues. Germline trimming cut 5 bases from V and 5 bases from J; bases unmatched to any gene: 15.

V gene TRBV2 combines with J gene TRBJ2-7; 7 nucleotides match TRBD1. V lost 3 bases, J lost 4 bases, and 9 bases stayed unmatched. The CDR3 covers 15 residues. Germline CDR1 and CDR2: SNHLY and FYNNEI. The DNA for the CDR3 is TGTGCCAGCAGTGACCCGGGACAGCGCACATACGAGCAGTACTTC. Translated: CASSDPGQRTYEQYF.

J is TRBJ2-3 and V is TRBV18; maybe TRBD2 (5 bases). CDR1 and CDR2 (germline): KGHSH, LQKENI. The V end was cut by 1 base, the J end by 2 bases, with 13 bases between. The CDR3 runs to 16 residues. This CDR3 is CASSPLRRELTDTQYF. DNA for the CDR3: TGTGCCAGCTCACCACTTCGACGGGAACTCACAGATACGCAGTATTTT.

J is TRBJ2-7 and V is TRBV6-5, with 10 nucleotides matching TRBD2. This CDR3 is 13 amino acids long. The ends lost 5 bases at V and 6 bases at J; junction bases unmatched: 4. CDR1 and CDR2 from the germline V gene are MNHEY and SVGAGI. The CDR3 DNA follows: TGTGCCAGCAGTGGTCTAGCGGGAGTCGAGCAGTACTTC. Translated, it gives CASSGLAGVEQYF.

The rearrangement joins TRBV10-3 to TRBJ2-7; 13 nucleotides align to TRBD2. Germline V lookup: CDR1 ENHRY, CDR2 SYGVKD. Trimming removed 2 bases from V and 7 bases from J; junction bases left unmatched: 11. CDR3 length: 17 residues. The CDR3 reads CAISEGLRTSGSREQYF. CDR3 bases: TGTGCCATCAGTGAGGGACTACGGACTAGCGGGAGTCGTGAGCAGTACTTC.

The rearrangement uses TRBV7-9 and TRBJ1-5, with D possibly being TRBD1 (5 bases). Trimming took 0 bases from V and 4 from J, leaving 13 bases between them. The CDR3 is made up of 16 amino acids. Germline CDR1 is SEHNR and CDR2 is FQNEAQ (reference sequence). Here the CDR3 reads CASSLASMGRNQPQHF. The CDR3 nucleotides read TGTGCCAGCAGCTTAGCCTCAATGGGGCGGAATCAGCCCCAGCATTTT.

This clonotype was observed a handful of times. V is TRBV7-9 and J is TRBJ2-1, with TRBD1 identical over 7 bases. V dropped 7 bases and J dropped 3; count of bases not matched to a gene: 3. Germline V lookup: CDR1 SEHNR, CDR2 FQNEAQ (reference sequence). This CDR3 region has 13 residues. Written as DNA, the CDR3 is TGTGCCAGCACCCGACAGGGCTACAATGAGCAGTTCTTC. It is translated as CASTRQGYNEQFF.

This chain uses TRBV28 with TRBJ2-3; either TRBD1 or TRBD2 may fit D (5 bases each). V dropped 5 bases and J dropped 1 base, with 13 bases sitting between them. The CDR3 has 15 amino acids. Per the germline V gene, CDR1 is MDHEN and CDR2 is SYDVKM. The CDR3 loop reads CASSPGPGGTDTQYF. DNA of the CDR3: TGTGCCAGCAGTCCGGGACCCGGGGGCACAGATACGCAGTATTTT.

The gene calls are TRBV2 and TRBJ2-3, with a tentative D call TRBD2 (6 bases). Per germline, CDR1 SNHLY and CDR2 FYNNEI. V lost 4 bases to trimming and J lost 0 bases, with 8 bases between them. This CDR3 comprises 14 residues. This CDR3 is CASSGSGSTDTQYF. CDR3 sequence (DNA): TGTGCCAGCAGTGGGAGCGGGAGCACAGATACGCAGTATTTT.

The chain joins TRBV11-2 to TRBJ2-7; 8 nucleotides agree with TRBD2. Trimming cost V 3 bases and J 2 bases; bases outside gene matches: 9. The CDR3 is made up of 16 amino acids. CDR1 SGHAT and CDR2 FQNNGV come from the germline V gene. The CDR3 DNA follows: TGTGCCAGCAGCTTCCTGAATAGCGGGGACCCCTACGAGCAGTACTTC. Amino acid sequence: CASSFLNSGDPYEQYF.

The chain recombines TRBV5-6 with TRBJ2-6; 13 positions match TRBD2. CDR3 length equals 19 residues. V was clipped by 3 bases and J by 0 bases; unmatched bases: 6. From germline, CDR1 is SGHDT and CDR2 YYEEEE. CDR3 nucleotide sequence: TGTGCCAGCAGCTCCAAGACTAGCGGGAGGAGCTCTGGGGCCAACGTCCTGACTTTC. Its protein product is CASSSKTSGRSSGANVLTF.

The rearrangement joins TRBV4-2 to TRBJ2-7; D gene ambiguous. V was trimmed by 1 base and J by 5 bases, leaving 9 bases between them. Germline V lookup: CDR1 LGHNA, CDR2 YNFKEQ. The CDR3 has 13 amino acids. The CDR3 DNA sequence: TGTGCCAGCAGCCAAGGGCTGTCCGACGAGCAGTACTTC. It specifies CASSQGLSDEQYF.

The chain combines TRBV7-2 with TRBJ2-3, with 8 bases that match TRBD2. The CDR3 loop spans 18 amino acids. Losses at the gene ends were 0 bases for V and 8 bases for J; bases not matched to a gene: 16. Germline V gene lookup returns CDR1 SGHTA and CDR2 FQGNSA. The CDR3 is CASSLAAPGGAIGATQYF. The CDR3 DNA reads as TGTGCCAGCAGCTTAGCGGCCCCCGGGGGGGCGATAGGTGCTACGCAGTATTTT.

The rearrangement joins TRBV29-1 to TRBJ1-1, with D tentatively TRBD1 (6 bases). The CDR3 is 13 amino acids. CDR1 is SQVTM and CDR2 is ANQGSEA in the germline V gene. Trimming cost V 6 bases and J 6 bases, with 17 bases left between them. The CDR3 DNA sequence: TGCAGCGTGCTGACAGGAGGGGTTCCTGAAGCTTTCTTT. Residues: CSVLTGGVPEAFF.

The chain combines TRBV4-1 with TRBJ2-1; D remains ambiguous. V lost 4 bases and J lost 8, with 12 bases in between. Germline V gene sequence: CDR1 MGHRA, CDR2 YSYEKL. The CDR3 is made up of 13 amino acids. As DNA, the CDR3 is TGCGCCAGCAGCCGGTTGGGTAGGGATGAGCAGTTCTTC. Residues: CASSRLGRDEQFF.

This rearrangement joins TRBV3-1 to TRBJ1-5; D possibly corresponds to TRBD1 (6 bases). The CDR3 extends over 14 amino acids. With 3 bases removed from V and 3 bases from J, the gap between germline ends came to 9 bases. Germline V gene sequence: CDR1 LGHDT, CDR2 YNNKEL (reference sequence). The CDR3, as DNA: TGTGCCAGCAGCCACAGGGGTGCCAATCAGCCCCAGCATTTT. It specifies CASSHRGANQPQHF.

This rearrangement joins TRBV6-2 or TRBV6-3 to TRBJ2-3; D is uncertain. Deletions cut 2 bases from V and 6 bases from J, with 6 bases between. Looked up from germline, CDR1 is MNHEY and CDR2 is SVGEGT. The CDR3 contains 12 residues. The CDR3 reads CASSYPVDTQYF. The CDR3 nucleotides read TGTGCCAGCAGTTACCCCGTGGATACGCAGTATTTT.

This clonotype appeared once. The CDR3 region has the DNA TGTGCCACCAGTGACCCCGGGACTCCCAGCGGGCAGTTCTTC. Protein sequence: CATSDPGTPSGQFF. The chain combines TRBV24-1 with TRBJ2-1; D possibly corresponds to TRBD2 (6 bases). This CDR3 has 14 amino acids. V was shortened by 4 bases and J by 12 bases, with 18 bases between the two germline ends. Per the germline V gene, CDR1 is KGHDR and CDR2 is SFDVKD.

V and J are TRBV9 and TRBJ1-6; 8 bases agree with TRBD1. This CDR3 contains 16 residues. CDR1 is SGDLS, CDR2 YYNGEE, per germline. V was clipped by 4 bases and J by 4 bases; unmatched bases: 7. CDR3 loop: CASSTGQGEYNSPLHF. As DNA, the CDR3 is TGTGCCAGCAGCACCGGACAGGGAGAATATAATTCACCCCTCCACTTT.

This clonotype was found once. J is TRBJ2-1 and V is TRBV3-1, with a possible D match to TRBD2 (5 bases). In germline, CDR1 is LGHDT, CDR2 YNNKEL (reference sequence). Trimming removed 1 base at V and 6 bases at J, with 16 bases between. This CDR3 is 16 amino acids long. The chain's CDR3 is CASSQGKGGGVNEQFF. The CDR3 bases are TGTGCCAGCAGCCAAGGGAAAGGCGGAGGAGTCAATGAGCAGTTCTTC.